This entry lists 21 T cell receptor beta chains sequenced from one sample in a study of shared clonotypes between healthy human individuals. TCRdb's copy holds only in-frame clones and misses some; the assay was immunoSEQ multiplex PCR. The table lists about 2.3 million clones, over 90% of them singletons. Material: naive CD4+ T cells from PBMCs. Subset: CD45RA+ positively selected. The receptor set was obtained from a young man in good health. Some clones in this sample may be carry-over from other donors' samples.

The V and J genes are TRBV5-6 and TRBJ1-5; D gene uncertain. V was shortened by 5 bases and J by 1 base, with 13 bases between the two germline ends. There are 15 residues in the CDR3. Germline V gene data show CDR1 as SGHDT and CDR2 as YYEEEE. The CDR3 DNA follows: TGTGCCAGCAGTACGCATGGGCGGAGCAATCAGCCCCAGCATTTT. Residues: CASSTHGRSNQPQHF.

The rearrangement joins TRBV28 to TRBJ1-5; D is ambiguous. The ends were cut back, 2 bases at V and 4 bases at J, with 9 bases in the middle. The CDR3 length is 14 residues. CDR1 and CDR2 (germline): MDHEN, SYDVKM. The DNA of the CDR3 is TGTGCCAGCAGTTTAGGGCAGACGAATCAGCCCCAGCATTTT. This gives the protein CASSLGQTNQPQHF.

In this sample, this clone turned up once. The chain recombines TRBV9 with TRBJ2-1; TRBD2 agrees at 8 bases. V gave up 0 bases and J gave up 2 bases; unmatched junction bases: 7. The CDR3 is 17 residues long. CDR1 SGDLS and CDR2 YYNGEE come from the germline V gene. CDR3 sequence: CASSVVGGLGPYNEQFF. In nucleotides, the CDR3 is TGTGCCAGCAGCGTAGTAGGGGGACTAGGCCCCTACAATGAGCAGTTCTTC.

This clone was observed once. The chain joins TRBV7-9 to TRBJ2-7; 7 bases match TRBD2. With 3 bases clipped from V and 5 bases from J, the junction kept 13 bases outside the gene matches. The CDR3 consists of 16 residues. Germline CDR1 reads SEHNR; CDR2 reads FQNEAQ (reference sequence). CDR3: CASSFEIAAGVDEQYF. CDR3 sequence (DNA): TGTGCCAGCAGCTTTGAAATCGCGGCGGGAGTCGACGAGCAGTACTTC.

This clone was detected only once. The V and J genes are TRBV28 and TRBJ2-6, with no clear D. This CDR3 spans 15 amino acids. Germline V gene data show CDR1 as MDHEN and CDR2 as SYDVKM. Trimming shortened V by 5 bases and J by 0 bases, and 8 bases separated the two germline ends. The CDR3 region is CASSTTVSGANVLTF. The CDR3 DNA is TGTGCCAGCAGTACCACAGTCTCTGGGGCCAACGTCCTGACTTTC.

The gene calls are TRBV29-1 and TRBJ2-3; D is uncertain. The CDR3 length is 11 residues. Trimming pared 3 bases from V and 5 bases from J, leaving 6 bases between. Germline loops: CDR1 SQVTM, CDR2 ANQGSEA. As DNA, the CDR3 is TGCAGCGTTGACGATGAAGATACGCAGTATTTT. It yields the protein CSVDDEDTQYF.

V and J are TRBV7-2 and TRBJ1-3; TRBD1 agrees at 7 bases. Germline V gives CDR1 SGHTA, CDR2 FQGNSA. Trimming at V came to 0 bases and at J to 4 bases, leaving 3 bases not matched to a gene. The CDR3 covers 15 residues. DNA of the CDR3: TGTGCCAGCAGCTTAGCGACAGGGTACGGAAACACCATATATTTT. Translating gives CASSLATGYGNTIYF.

About this clone: The same CDR3 also results from other DNA sequences found in this sample. V gene TRBV4-1 combines with J gene TRBJ2-2; possible D gene TRBD2, 5 bases. The CDR3 totals 14 residues. CDR1 and CDR2 (germline): MGHRA, YSYEKL. V was pared by 1 base and J by 2 bases, with 5 bases between. CDR3 bases: TGCGCCAGCAGCCAAGCGGGAAACACCGGGGAGCTGTTTTTT. It is translated as CASSQAGNTGELFF.

This chain joins TRBV6-5 and TRBJ2-3, with TRBD2 as a possible D gene (5 bases). From germline, CDR1 is MNHEY and CDR2 SVGAGI. The V gene lost 6 bases and the J gene lost 6 bases, with 16 bases spanning the gap. This CDR3 has 14 amino acids. The CDR3 reads CASREVLVGDTQYF. The DNA of the CDR3 is TGTGCCAGCAGGGAGGTCCTAGTAGGCGATACGCAGTATTTT.

The V and J genes are TRBV4-1 and TRBJ2-3, with 9 nucleotides matching TRBD2. With 0 bases clipped from V and 5 bases from J, the junction kept 12 bases outside the gene matches. The CDR3 has 18 residues. Germline assignment: CDR1 MGHRA and CDR2 YSYEKL. The CDR3 protein is CASSQDRGLAGQRDTQYF. The CDR3 DNA reads TGCGCCAGCAGCCAAGATAGGGGGCTAGCGGGACAAAGAGATACGCAGTATTTT.

The CDR3 loop reads CASSFERNTEAFF. DNA for the CDR3: TGTGCCAGCAGCTTTGAGAGGAACACTGAAGCTTTCTTT. The chain employs TRBV16 and TRBJ1-1, with D unresolved. This CDR3 is built from 13 residues. The V gene's germline CDR1 is KGHSY and CDR2 FQNENV. V lost 5 bases and J lost 1, with 8 bases in between. The full variable domain, its missing parts supplied by reference TRBV16 and TRBJ1-1, is GEEVAQTPKHLVRGEGQKAKLYCAPIKGHSYVFWYQQVLKNEFKFLISFQNENVFDETGMPKERFSAKCLPNSPCSLEIQATKLEDSAVYFCASSFERNTEAFFGQGTRLTVV.

The chain combines TRBV5-1 with TRBJ2-5, with D tentatively TRBD2 (5 bases). V lost 6 bases to trimming and J lost 5 bases, with 14 bases between them. The length of the CDR3 is 13 residues. Germline lookup yields CDR1 SGHRS and CDR2 YFSETQ. Here the CDR3 reads CASTHRGEETQYF. CDR3 in DNA: TGCGCCAGCACCCACCGTGGGGAGGAGACCCAGTACTTC.

V gene TRBV10-3 combines with J gene TRBJ2-1; D is perhaps TRBD1 or TRBD2 (5 bases each). Per germline, CDR1 ENHRY and CDR2 SYGVKD. CDR3 length: 16 residues. V lost 4 bases, J lost 6 bases, and 19 bases lay in between. CDR3 sequence: CAISGVISGQANEQFF. The CDR3 DNA is TGTGCCATCAGTGGGGTGATTTCGGGGCAGGCCAATGAGCAGTTCTTC.

The rearrangement links TRBV14 to TRBJ2-1; D might be TRBD1 (6 bases). The CDR3 is 18 amino acids. Per germline, CDR1 SGHDN and CDR2 FVKESK. Trimming pared 0 bases from V and 4 bases from J, leaving 19 bases between. The CDR3, as DNA: TGTGCCAGCAGCCAAGATTGGGGGCCAGCTCGAACATACAATGAGCAGTTCTTC. Protein: CASSQDWGPARTYNEQFF. Full variable domain (remainder filled in from reference TRBV14 and TRBJ2-1): EAGVTQFPSHSVIEKGQTVTLRCDPISGHDNLYWYRRVMGKEIKFLLHFVKESKQDESGMPNNRFLAERTGGTYSTLKVQPAELEDSGVYFCASSQDWGPARTYNEQFFGPGTRLTVL.

On this clone itself: Distinct nucleotide sequences in the sample also encode this CDR3. The rearrangement uses TRBV28 and TRBJ2-7; D gene unclear. CDR1 MDHEN and CDR2 SYDVKM come from the germline V gene. The CDR3 is 14 amino acids. V dropped 2 bases and J dropped 2 bases, with 10 bases sitting between them. For the CDR3, the DNA is TGTGCCAGCAGTTTAGGGCCTCCCCCCTACGAGCAGTACTTC. Translation gives CASSLGPPPYEQYF.

The J gene is TRBJ2-7, the V gene TRBV11-1, with D hard to call. The CDR3 covers 13 residues. The germline V and J ends were trimmed by 1 base and 2 bases, with 6 bases remaining between them. Germline V lookup: CDR1 SGHAT, CDR2 FQDESV (reference sequence). This CDR3 reads CASSLGRAYEQYF. As DNA, the CDR3 is TGTGCCAGCAGCTTAGGCAGAGCCTACGAGCAGTACTTC. Variable domain in full (rest from reference TRBV11-1 and TRBJ2-7): EAEVAQSPRYKITEKSQAVAFWCDPISGHATLYWYRQILGQGPELLVQFQDESVVDDSQLPKDRFSAERLKGVDSTLKIQPAELGDSAMYLCASSLGRAYEQYFGPGTRLTVT.

The rearrangement uses TRBV9 and TRBJ2-7; D unclear. Germline loops: CDR1 SGDLS, CDR2 YYNGEE. V was pared by 1 base and J by 3 bases, with 17 bases between. This CDR3 is 16 amino acids long. The CDR3 sequence: CASSVKGSSRIYEQYF. In DNA, the CDR3 is TGTGCCAGCAGCGTAAAGGGATCCTCGCGAATCTACGAGCAGTACTTC.

This clone appeared once. The sample carries other DNA sequences with the same CDR3. The rearrangement links TRBV7-2 to TRBJ1-2; D is undetermined. Trimming cost V 1 base and J 7 bases, with 7 bases left between them. This CDR3 region has 12 residues. The germline V gene encodes CDR1 SGHTA and CDR2 FQGNSA. CDR3 region: CASSLGRGGYTF. CDR3 in DNA: TGTGCCAGCAGCTTAGGGCGCGGTGGCTACACCTTC.

The V gene is TRBV7-2, the J gene TRBJ2-3; D is ambiguous. Germline V gene sequence: CDR1 SGHTA, CDR2 FQGNSA. The CDR3 covers 13 residues. Trimming cost V 2 bases and J 0 bases, with 3 bases left between them. Written as DNA, the CDR3 is TGTGCCAGCAGCTTACCCAGCACAGATACGCAGTATTTT. Amino acid sequence: CASSLPSTDTQYF. The full variable domain, with the rest looked up from reference TRBV7-2 and TRBJ2-3, is GAGVSQSPSNKVTEKGKDVELRCDPISGHTALYWYRQSLGQGLEFLIYFQGNSAPDKSGLPSDRFSAERTGGSVSTLTIQRTQQEDSAVYLCASSLPSTDTQYFGPGTRLTVL.

The table lists this clone with a few counts. Distinct nucleotide sequences in the sample also encode this CDR3. The V call is TRBV7-3, the J call TRBJ2-3, with D maybe TRBD2 (5 bases). Germline V gene sequence: CDR1 SGHTA, CDR2 FQGTGA. Between the trimmed V and J ends, which lost 1 base and 0 bases, there was a span of 5 bases. The CDR3 has 14 residues. The DNA of the CDR3 is TGTGCCAGCAGCTTAAGCGGGAGCACAGATACGCAGTATTTT. Its translation: CASSLSGSTDTQYF.

The chain employs TRBV4-1 and TRBJ1-3; D may be TRBD1 (5 bases). The V gene's germline CDR1 is MGHRA and CDR2 YSYEKL. The CDR3 loop spans 15 amino acids. V was trimmed by 0 bases and J by 3 bases, leaving 9 bases between them. The CDR3 is CASSQDRGRGNTIYF. The CDR3 nucleotides read TGCGCCAGCAGCCAAGATCGGGGACGTGGAAACACCATATATTTT.